This T cell receptor beta chain was recorded in a study of blood T cell repertoires in COVID-19. Study at large: The cDNA or gDNA used as material had been derived from T cells, B-cell-depleted T cells, or PBMCs.

This table comes from immunoSEQ multiplex PCR, and its TCRdb copy is limited to in-frame clones, with some not included. The data contain a few hundred thousand clones, about 91% of them seen just once; the ten biggest clones take up 10% to 15%. The CDR3 consists of 15 residues. The V gene's germline CDR1 is MNHEY and CDR2 SVGAGI. The trim removed 2 bases at V and 5 bases at J, leaving 7 bases unmatched. This receptor was identified in a woman aged 45-60 years with COVID-19, enrolled during active disease. The V and J genes are TRBV6-5 and TRBJ1-1; TRBD1 matches 8 bases. Sequenced input: peripheral blood. This CDR3 reads CASSYGQGAKTEAFF. For the CDR3, the DNA is TGTGCCAGCAGTTACGGTCAGGGGGCAAAAACTGAAGCTTTCTTT.